A single sample gave rise to the 20 T cell receptor beta chains below, sequenced in a study of regulatory T cells in long-lasting Graves disease. To make TCR beta libraries, researchers used iRepertoire HTBI primers and Arm-PCR of CDR3 regions. TCRdb re-derived calls from the multiplex PCR reads in MiXCR, one entry per CDR3 protein. The sample yields about 460,000 distinct CDR3 sequences, approximately 14% seen once. This sample's time point: newly diagnosed GD, antithyroid drugs for less than 3 months. Scientists built the TCR library using RNA that was extracted from PBMCs. The data were also submitted as part of a second study, on T cells in Graves' hyperthyroidism and ophthalmopathy.

The specimen comprised peripheral blood mononuclear cells (PBMCs), sampled at new diagnosis, from a patient treated with antithyroid drugs. The receptors shown here come from a woman aged 45-59 years with Graves disease.

Turning to this clonotype: A read error may be the cause here, since a much bigger clone is one base away. This chain links TRBV11-2 with TRBJ2-1, with 13 bases identical to TRBD2. Per the germline V gene, CDR1 is SGHAT and CDR2 is FQNNGV. V shed 4 bases, J shed 7 bases, and the junction held 10 bases outside the gene matches. The CDR3 has 17 amino acids. This CDR3 reads CASSSRGTSGTRNEQFF. CDR3 nucleotides: TGTGCCAGCAGCTCCCGGGGGACTAGCGGGACTCGGAATGAGCAGTTCTTC. Full variable domain (outside the CDR3, taken from reference TRBV11-2 and TRBJ2-1): EAGVAQSPRYKIIEKRQSVAFWCNPISGHATLYWYQQILGQGPKLLIQFQNNGVVDDSQLPKDRFSAERLKGVDSTLKIQPAKLEDSAVYLCASSSRGTSGTRNEQFFGPGTRLTVL.

This clonotype showed up just a few times. Written as DNA, the CDR3 is TGTGCCAGCAGCCAAGGGGTGTGGGGCACCGGGGAGCTGTTTTTT. It specifies CASSQGVWGTGELFF. This chain links TRBV3-1 with TRBJ2-2; D not resolved. The germline V gene has CDR1 LGHDT and CDR2 YNNKEL (reference sequence). The CDR3 is 15 amino acids. Trimming took off 1 base at V and 4 bases at J, with 10 bases between the two ends.

There are many counts of this clonotype. This chain uses TRBV7-9 with TRBJ2-7; D is undetermined. The length of the CDR3 is 14 residues. Looked up from germline, CDR1 is SEHNR and CDR2 is FQNEAQ (reference sequence). Trimming removed 1 base at V and 1 base at J, with 8 bases between. The CDR3 bases are TGTGCCAGCAGCTTAGAGGTCGGATCCTACGAGCAGTACTTC. Translating gives CASSLEVGSYEQYF.

On this clonotype: This may be a read error, as it is one base from a much larger clone. This chain uses TRBV5-1 with TRBJ2-1, with D tentatively TRBD2 (7 bases). CDR1 is SGHRS and CDR2 is YFSETQ in the germline V gene. The CDR3 is made up of 15 amino acids. The CDR3 nucleotides are TGCACCAGCAGCCGGGGGGCTGGCGGCTACAATGAGCAGTTCTTC. As protein: CTSSRGAGGYNEQFF.

Many counts were recorded for this clonotype. The CDR3 bases are TGCGCCAGCAGCCATCCGGGAGACGGGGAGCTGTTTTTT. It is translated as CASSHPGDGELFF. The chain combines TRBV10-1 with TRBJ2-2, with a tentative D call TRBD2 (6 bases). The CDR3 consists of 13 residues. Germline V CDR1 and CDR2: WNHNN, SYGVQD (reference sequence). Deletions cut 6 bases from V and 7 bases from J, with 12 bases between.

This clonotype has more than one count but fewer than ten. The V gene is TRBV2, the J gene TRBJ1-3; D possibly corresponds to TRBD1 (6 bases). The CDR3 runs to 16 residues. V was pared by 4 bases and J by 0 bases, with 13 bases between. Germline CDR1 and CDR2: SNHLY and FYNNEI. CDR3 sequence (DNA): TGTGCCAGCAGTGCCGGACAGCTGAGCTCTGGAAACACCATATATTTT. This sequence encodes CASSAGQLSSGNTIYF.

The chain uses TRBV24-1 and TRBJ2-5; the D is unclear. Germline CDR1 is KGHDR and CDR2 is SFDVKD. The CDR3 covers 15 residues. The V gene lost 0 bases and the J gene lost 2 bases, with 9 bases spanning the gap. Here the CDR3 DNA reads TGTGCCACCAGTGATTTGATGGGGAATCAAGAGACCCAGTACTTC. Residues: CATSDLMGNQETQYF.

V gene TRBV6-9 combines with J gene TRBJ2-2; 8 bases are a match to TRBD2. CDR3 length equals 14 residues. CDR1 and CDR2 from the germline V gene are MNHGY and SVAAGI. V shed 4 bases, J shed 4 bases, and the junction held 2 bases outside the gene matches. CDR3 protein: CASSSGGPTGELFF. The CDR3 DNA follows: TGTGCCAGCAGTTCGGGGGGGCCCACCGGGGAGCTGTTTTTT.

This clonotype was observed at least ten times. The chain recombines TRBV3-1 with TRBJ1-6, with no clear D. This CDR3 is 15 amino acids long. Germline-derived CDR1 and CDR2 are LGHDT and YNNKEL (reference sequence). V lost 1 base to trimming and J lost 7 bases, with 11 bases between them. The DNA of the CDR3 is TGTGCCAGCAGCCAAGGAGGTGGCAGAAATTCACCCCTCCACTTT. This sequence encodes CASSQGGGRNSPLHF.

This clonotype was picked up many times. The chain recombines TRBV12-3 or TRBV12-4 with TRBJ1-3; D is undetermined. V lost 8 bases and J lost 2, with 13 bases in between. CDR3 size: 14 residues. CDR3 amino acids: CASWEDIAGNTIYF. The CDR3 DNA reads TGTGCCAGCTGGGAAGACATTGCTGGAAACACCATATATTTT.

This clonotype came up many times. The CDR3 DNA is TGTGCCAGCAGTGAGCAGGGGAGGGGAGGCGAGCAGTACTTC. This codes for CASSEQGRGGEQYF. The rearrangement uses TRBV2 and TRBJ2-7, with D perhaps matching TRBD2 (7 bases). Germline assignment: CDR1 SNHLY and CDR2 FYNNEI. The CDR3 spans 14 residues. Trimming took 3 bases from V and 6 from J, leaving 15 bases between them.

This chain connects TRBV4-1 to TRBJ2-4; TRBD2 agrees at 13 bases. Germline V lookup: CDR1 MGHRA, CDR2 YSYEKL. V shed 0 bases, J shed 6 bases, and the junction held 11 bases outside the gene matches. The CDR3 extends over 19 amino acids. CDR3 bases: TGCGCCAGCAGCCAAGACGAACTAGCGGGAGGGGGGTCAGGAAACATTCAGTACTTC. It specifies CASSQDELAGGGSGNIQYF.

The V call is TRBV30, the J call TRBJ1-4; 7 bases align to TRBD1. This CDR3 spans 16 amino acids. Germline CDR1 GTSNPN, CDR2 SVGIG (reference sequence). V shed 0 bases and J 0 bases; nucleotides not matched to a gene: 4. The CDR3 sequence is CAWSVKGATTNEKLFF. CDR3 nucleotide sequence: TGTGCCTGGAGTGTGAAGGGGGCCACAACTAATGAAAAACTGTTTTTT.

This chain uses TRBV20-1 with TRBJ1-2; 7 bases line up with TRBD1. Germline V gene lookup returns CDR1 DFQATT and CDR2 SNEGSKA (reference sequence). The CDR3 is 14 amino acids. The J segment lost 9 bases and the V segment lost 1 base, leaving 11 bases of the junction unmatched. The CDR3 DNA is TGCAGTGCTAGAGCCGACAGGGCCAGGACTAGCTACACCTTC. The encoded protein is CSARADRARTSYTF.

The gene calls are TRBV18 and TRBJ2-7; D ambiguous. The CDR3 covers 14 residues. V dropped 0 bases and J dropped 3 bases, with 9 bases sitting between them. Per germline, CDR1 KGHSH and CDR2 LQKENI. CDR3 region: CASSPPGYHYEQYF. CDR3 sequence (DNA): TGTGCCAGCTCACCACCTGGATACCACTACGAGCAGTACTTC.

The table lists this clonotype with a few counts. V gene TRBV6-2 or TRBV6-3 combines with J gene TRBJ2-6; possible D gene TRBD2, 6 bases. Germline loops: CDR1 MNHEY, CDR2 SVGEGT. The CDR3 length is 14 residues. V dropped 7 bases and J dropped 2 bases, with 9 bases sitting between them. CDR3 sequence: CASIGSAGANVLTF. The CDR3 DNA is TGTGCCAGCATCGGGAGTGCTGGGGCCAACGTCCTGACTTTC.

This clonotype has ten or more counts. One junction end disagrees with the germline gene, perhaps due to a read error. This chain links TRBV28 with TRBJ2-3; D is perhaps TRBD1 or TRBD2 (5 bases each). The CDR3 spans 13 residues. Germline CDR1 reads MDHEN; CDR2 reads SYDVKM. CDR3 amino acids: CASSLVEGPLIIF. CDR3 coding DNA: TGTGCCAGCAGTTTAGTCGAGGGGCCCTTGATAATCTTT.

CDR3 amino acids: CATSIAGPTNQPQHF. The CDR3 nucleotides read TGTGCCACCTCAATCGCGGGCCCAACCAATCAGCCCCAGCATTTT. The chain is built from TRBV19 and TRBJ1-5, with D hard to call. Germline lookup yields CDR1 LNHDA and CDR2 SQIVND (reference sequence). Trimming took 10 bases from V and 3 from J, leaving 19 bases between them. The CDR3 length is 15 residues.

This clonotype was observed at least ten times. V is TRBV28 and J is TRBJ2-5; D not resolved. Between the trimmed V and J ends, which lost 6 bases and 5 bases, there was a span of 13 bases. Germline V gene sequence: CDR1 MDHEN, CDR2 SYDVKM. The CDR3 runs to 13 residues. The CDR3 nucleotides are TGTGCCAGCAGGAGAGTCGTTTCGGAGACCCAGTACTTC. It is translated as CASRRVVSETQYF.

This chain uses TRBV6-1 with TRBJ2-7, with D maybe TRBD2 (6 bases). Germline CDR1 MNHNS, CDR2 SASEGT. This CDR3 is 15 amino acids long. V lost 5 bases and J lost 3, with 17 bases in between. The chain's CDR3 is CASSRTWDFNYEQYF. Written as DNA, the CDR3 is TGTGCCAGCAGTCGAACCTGGGACTTCAACTACGAGCAGTACTTC.